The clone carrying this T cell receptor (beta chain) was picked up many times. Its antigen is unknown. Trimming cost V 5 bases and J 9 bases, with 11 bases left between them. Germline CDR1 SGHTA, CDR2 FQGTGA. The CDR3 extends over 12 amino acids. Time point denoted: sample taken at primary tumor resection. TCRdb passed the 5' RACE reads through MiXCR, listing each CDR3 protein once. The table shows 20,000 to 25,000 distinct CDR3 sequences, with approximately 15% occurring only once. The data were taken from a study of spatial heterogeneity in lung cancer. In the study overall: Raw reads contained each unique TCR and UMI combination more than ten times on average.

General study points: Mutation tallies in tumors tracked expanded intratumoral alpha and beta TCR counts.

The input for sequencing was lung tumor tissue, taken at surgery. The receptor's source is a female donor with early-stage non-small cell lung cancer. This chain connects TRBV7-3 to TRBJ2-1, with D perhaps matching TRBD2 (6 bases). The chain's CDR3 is CASSMTRGEQFF. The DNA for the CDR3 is TGTGCCAGCAGCATGACTAGGGGTGAGCAGTTCTTC. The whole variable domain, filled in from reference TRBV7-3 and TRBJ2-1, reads GAGVSQTPSNKVTEKGKYVELRCDPISGHTALYWYRQSLGQGPEFLIYFQGTGAADDSGLPNDRFFAVRPEGSVSTLKIQRTERGDSAVYLCASSMTRGEQFFGPGTRLTVL.